The T cell receptor (beta chain) described here comes from a study of early T cells in non-severe SARS-CoV-2 infection. Looking at the study overall: Unsorted whole blood bulk RNA was sequenced, with unpaired chains.

Attachment of unique molecular identifiers to individual cDNA molecules was performed. MiXCR, applied by TCRdb to the 5' RACE reads, yields one record per CDR3 protein. The table includes more than 90,000 distinct CDR3 sequences, roughly 13% detected once. The study's findings and limits: VDJdb matching skewed toward anti-spike CD8 responses, missing private and CD4 specificities.

The germline V gene encodes CDR1 SGHVS and CDR2 FNYEAQ. The CDR3 is 15 residues long. Trimming cost V 1 base and J 8 bases; bases outside gene matches: 6. With respect to this clonotype: Its specificity is not known.

Source material: whole blood. The receptor comes from an adult who was a healthcare worker with PCR-confirmed SARS-CoV-2 infection or an uninfected control (not recorded which). V usage is TRBV7-6 and J usage is TRBJ2-1; the match to TRBD2 covers 9 bases. CDR3 protein: CASSLDVSGGHEQFF. Written as DNA, the CDR3 is TGTGCCAGCAGCTTAGATGTGAGCGGGGGGCATGAGCAGTTCTTC.